Listed here are 28 T cell receptor beta chains from one sample, sequenced in a study of OX40 agonist ivuxolimab in advanced cancers. Generated by immunoSEQ multiplex PCR, the TCRdb table keeps only in-frame clones and is missing some. Seen here are about 20,000 clones, about 89% observed once, and the top ten hold roughly 58%. The specimen was CD4+ or CD8+ T cells sorted from blood, collected in a trial of the OX40 agonist ivuxolimab. The receptor source for this set is an adult with an advanced solid tumor such as melanoma, head and neck, liver or kidney cancer.

V usage is TRBV7-6 and J usage is TRBJ1-1; the D gene is possibly TRBD1 (5 bases). This CDR3 region has 14 residues. Germline V gene sequence: CDR1 SGHVS, CDR2 FNYEAQ. Trimming cost V 2 bases and J 5 bases, with 12 bases left between them. DNA of the CDR3: TGTGCCAGCAGCTTAAGTGGGACCAGGACTGAAGCTTTCTTT. Its translation is CASSLSGTRTEAFF.

J is TRBJ2-7 and V is TRBV29-1, with D perhaps matching TRBD1 (6 bases). This CDR3 comprises 11 residues. CDR1 is SQVTM and CDR2 is ANQGSEA in the germline V gene. The V gene lost 1 base and the J gene lost 9 bases, with 10 bases spanning the gap. In DNA, the CDR3 is TGCAGCGTTGAAGGCTTAGGGGGGCAGTACTTC. Its protein is CSVEGLGGQYF.

This chain links TRBV6-5 with TRBJ2-7; D is ambiguous. This CDR3 has 10 amino acids. V gave up 5 bases and J gave up 3 bases, with 2 bases separating them. The germline V gene has CDR1 MNHEY and CDR2 SVGAGI. For the CDR3, the DNA is TGTGCCAGCAGTCTCTACGAGCAGTACTTC. Protein: CASSLYEQYF.

This clone was seen only a few times. The V call is TRBV20-1, the J call TRBJ1-1; unclear D gene. CDR3 length: 11 residues. V was cut by 1 base and J by 5 bases, with 5 bases left in between. Germline values: CDR1 DFQATT, CDR2 SNEGSKA (reference sequence). CDR3 nucleotides: TGCAGTGCTAGAGGATATACTGAAGCTTTCTTT. This encodes CSARGYTEAFF.

This chain joins TRBV7-9 and TRBJ2-5; D not resolved. Trimming stripped 6 bases from V and 5 bases from J, with 13 bases between. The CDR3 sequence is 13 residues long. CDR1 is SEHNR and CDR2 is FQNEAQ in the germline V gene (reference sequence). The chain's CDR3 is CASSFSSQETQYF. The CDR3 DNA sequence: TGTGCCAGCAGTTTTTCAAGCCAGGAGACCCAGTACTTC.

The count of this clone is one. The chain combines TRBV27 with TRBJ2-2; D is unclear. Trimming cost V 0 bases and J 6 bases, with 11 bases left between them. The CDR3 contains 15 residues. Germline V lookup: CDR1 MNHEY, CDR2 SMNVEV (reference sequence). CDR3 in DNA: TGTGCCAGCAGTTTATCGTTTCGCTGGTCCGGGGAGCTGTTTTTT. Translation: CASSLSFRWSGELFF.

The DNA of the CDR3 is TGTGCCAGCAGCTTGGCCAGGCACAATGAGCAGTTCTTC. Its protein product is CASSLARHNEQFF. The chain joins TRBV5-6 to TRBJ2-1; D is unclear. The V end lost 0 bases, the J end lost 5 bases, and 6 bases lay between the germline ends. The V gene's germline CDR1 is SGHDT and CDR2 YYEEEE. This CDR3 comprises 13 residues.

The gene calls are TRBV10-3 and TRBJ2-1, with 7 bases that match TRBD2. In germline, CDR1 is ENHRY, CDR2 SYGVKD. The CDR3 extends over 15 amino acids. After removal of 0 bases from V and 3 bases from J, the junction contained 2 bases not matched to a gene. The CDR3 reads CAISESAGDYNEQFF. CDR3 DNA sequence: TGTGCCATCAGTGAGTCGGCGGGGGACTACAATGAGCAGTTCTTC.

CDR3 sequence: CASSETTGTHEQYF. Here the CDR3 DNA reads TGTGCCAGCAGCGAGACTACCGGGACACATGAGCAGTACTTC. The chain combines TRBV6-5 with TRBJ2-7, with a tentative D call TRBD1 (6 bases). CDR1 is MNHEY and CDR2 is SVGAGI in the germline V gene. CDR3 length: 14 amino acids. Trimming took 6 bases from V and 7 from J, leaving 19 bases between them.

The chain has TRBV10-1 and TRBJ2-3, with D maybe TRBD1 (6 bases). V was clipped by 6 bases and J by 5 bases, with 9 bases between them. CDR1 and CDR2 (germline): WNHNN, SYGVQD (reference sequence). The CDR3 extends over 12 amino acids. This CDR3 is CASRMDRDTQYF. As DNA, the CDR3 is TGCGCCAGCAGAATGGACAGAGATACGCAGTATTTT.

V is TRBV27 and J is TRBJ2-7; the match to TRBD1 covers 8 bases. The CDR3 extends over 16 amino acids. V trimming: 0 bases; J trimming: 0 bases; junction bases outside the gene matches: 4. CDR1 is MNHEY and CDR2 is SMNVEV in the germline V gene (reference sequence). The CDR3 spells CASSLSGTGFSYEQYF. For the CDR3, the DNA is TGTGCCAGCAGTTTATCGGGGACAGGCTTCTCCTACGAGCAGTACTTC.

The rearrangement joins TRBV5-1 to TRBJ2-3; D might be TRBD2 (5 bases). V shed 1 base and J shed 2 bases, with 11 bases lying between them. The CDR3 has 15 residues. CDR1 is SGHRS, CDR2 YFSETQ, per germline. CDR3 residues: CASSLNGLDTDTQYF. CDR3 coding DNA: TGCGCCAGCAGCTTGAATGGACTCGACACAGATACGCAGTATTTT. Together with reference TRBV5-1 and TRBJ2-3, the CDR3 gives the full variable domain: KAGVTQTPRYLIKTRGQQVTLSCSPISGHRSVSWYQQTPGQGLQFLFEYFSETQRNKGNFPGRFSGRQFSNSRSEMNVSTLELGDSALYLCASSLNGLDTDTQYFGPGTRLTVL.

V and J are TRBV7-9 and TRBJ2-2, with D possibly TRBD1 on 6 matching bases. The CDR3 has 15 amino acids. Trimming cost V 3 bases and J 1 base, with 9 bases left between them. CDR1 is SEHNR and CDR2 is FQNEAQ in the germline V gene (reference sequence). The CDR3: CASSFTRGNTGELFF. CDR3 in DNA: TGTGCCAGCAGCTTCACCAGGGGGAACACCGGGGAGCTGTTTTTT.

The rearrangement links TRBV9 to TRBJ2-5, with D tentatively TRBD2 (7 bases). Germline CDR1 is SGDLS and CDR2 is YYNGEE. This CDR3 region has 16 residues. The V end was cut by 3 bases, the J end by 5 bases, with 20 bases between. DNA for the CDR3: TGTGCCAGCAGCGCGGGGGCAGGGGAGGGCTGGGAGACCCAGTACTTC. It yields the protein CASSAGAGEGWETQYF.

In its sample, this clone ranks as medium-sized. The J gene is TRBJ1-1, the V gene TRBV5-1; no clear D gene. Per the germline V gene, CDR1 is SGHRS and CDR2 is YFSETQ. The V and J ends lost 5 bases and 0 bases respectively, with 8 bases between them. The CDR3 is 13 amino acids. The chain's CDR3 is CASRYDLNTEAFF. CDR3 DNA: TGCGCCAGCAGATATGACTTGAACACTGAAGCTTTCTTT.

This chain joins TRBV5-1 and TRBJ1-5; 7 nucleotides line up with TRBD1. The CDR3 contains 13 residues. Per germline, CDR1 SGHRS and CDR2 YFSETQ. V shed 4 bases and J 4 bases; nucleotides not matched to a gene: 2. The CDR3 loop reads CASSLTGNQPQHF. The CDR3 bases are TGCGCCAGCAGCCTGACAGGGAATCAGCCCCAGCATTTT.

J is TRBJ2-1 and V is TRBV11-2; the D gene is possibly TRBD2 (5 bases). Germline CDR1 and CDR2: SGHAT and FQNNGV. The CDR3 extends over 14 amino acids. V dropped 5 bases and J dropped 3 bases, with 11 bases sitting between them. The CDR3: CASSHGIDYNEQFF. The CDR3 region has the DNA TGTGCCAGCAGCCACGGGATAGACTACAATGAGCAGTTCTTC.

J is TRBJ2-1 and V is TRBV30; 10 bases agree with TRBD2. The junction had 6 bases not matched to a gene; V was cut back by 3 bases and J by 10 bases. The CDR3 length is 13 residues. Germline CDR1 is GTSNPN and CDR2 is SVGIG (reference sequence). The CDR3 spells CAWRKLAGQEQFF. The CDR3 DNA reads TGTGCCTGGAGGAAACTAGCGGGGCAGGAGCAGTTCTTC.

The chain couples TRBV7-9 to TRBJ2-5; D is unresolved. V was pared by 5 bases and J by 2 bases, with 12 bases between. Germline V gene sequence: CDR1 SEHNR, CDR2 FQNEAQ (reference sequence). The CDR3 totals 14 residues. CDR3: CASSNLDPQETQYF. In DNA, the CDR3 is TGTGCCAGCAGCAACCTAGACCCACAAGAGACCCAGTACTTC.

The V and J genes are TRBV7-9 and TRBJ2-3; TRBD2 agrees at 9 bases. The ends lost 3 bases at V and 3 bases at J; junction bases unmatched: 7. This CDR3 region has 16 residues. The germline CDR1 and CDR2 sequences are SEHNR and FQNEAQ (reference sequence). CDR3 coding DNA: TGTGCCAGCAGCTTGAACAGCGGGGGGTGGACAGATACGCAGTATTTT. It specifies CASSLNSGGWTDTQYF.

This clone was seen only once. V gene TRBV27 combines with J gene TRBJ2-1; TRBD2 agrees at 10 bases. Per the germline V gene, CDR1 is MNHEY and CDR2 is SMNVEV (reference sequence). The CDR3 has 20 residues. The trim removed 0 bases at V and 0 bases at J, leaving 11 bases unmatched. For the CDR3, the DNA is TGTGCCAGCAGTTTATCGCCGGGACTAGCGATAGAGAGCTCCTACAATGAGCAGTTCTTC. Protein product: CASSLSPGLAIESSYNEQFF.

The chain links TRBV13 to TRBJ2-5, with D perhaps matching TRBD1 or TRBD2 (5 bases each). Per germline, CDR1 PRHDT and CDR2 FYEKMQ (reference sequence). Trimming pared 5 bases from V and 9 bases from J, leaving 19 bases between. This CDR3 region has 14 residues. CDR3 coding DNA: TGTGCCAGCAGCCACCGGGGACGGGAAGGATCCCAGTACTTC. Amino acids: CASSHRGREGSQYF.

The chain recombines TRBV6-1 with TRBJ2-1; D is undetermined. The CDR3 length is 12 residues. V was shortened by 2 bases and J by 6 bases, with 5 bases between the two germline ends. Per germline, CDR1 MNHNS and CDR2 SASEGT. As DNA, the CDR3 is TGTGCCAGCAGTGAATATCCCAATGAGCAGTTCTTC. It translates to CASSEYPNEQFF.

This clone is labeled as medium-sized. CDR3 nucleotide sequence: TGTGCCAGCAGTGAAGCGGTGGGCGGGTCACCCCTCCACTTT. Protein: CASSEAVGGSPLHF. The chain links TRBV2 to TRBJ1-6; D call uncertain. There are 14 residues in the CDR3. Germline V gives CDR1 SNHLY, CDR2 FYNNEI. V lost 0 bases, J lost 10 bases, and 10 bases lay in between.

This clone has only one observation. The gene calls are TRBV18 and TRBJ2-3, with D perhaps matching TRBD1 (6 bases). Looked up from germline, CDR1 is KGHSH and CDR2 is LQKENI. Trimming pared 3 bases from V and 1 base from J, leaving 23 bases between. The CDR3 covers 19 residues. CDR3 DNA sequence: TGTGCCAGCTCACCCTCCTCTTTCGACAGGCTACTTGGCACAGATACGCAGTATTTT. Its translation: CASSPSSFDRLLGTDTQYF.

The chain recombines TRBV5-4 with TRBJ2-3, with D possibly being TRBD1 (5 bases). V shed 0 bases and J shed 1 base, with 9 bases lying between them. The germline CDR1 and CDR2 sequences are SGHNT and YYREEE (reference sequence). There are 15 residues in the CDR3. CDR3 DNA sequence: TGTGCCAGCAGCTTGGAGGCAGGGCGCACAGATACGCAGTATTTT. Residues: CASSLEAGRTDTQYF.

The chain joins TRBV5-4 to TRBJ2-1; D might be TRBD1 (5 bases). This CDR3 contains 14 residues. Germline CDR1 reads SGHNT; CDR2 reads YYREEE (reference sequence). Trimming took 4 bases from V and 5 from J, leaving 13 bases between them. CDR3 bases: TGTGCCAGCAGCCCCCTTGGGGCCGACAATGAGCAGTTCTTC. It yields the protein CASSPLGADNEQFF.

This clone was detected once. The same CDR3 also results from other DNA sequences found in this sample. The CDR3 region is CASSYSRTYEQYF. The CDR3 coding sequence is TGTGCCAGCAGTTACTCGAGGACCTACGAGCAGTACTTC. The chain recombines TRBV6-5 with TRBJ2-7; D gene ambiguous. CDR1 is MNHEY and CDR2 is SVGAGI in the germline V gene. The CDR3 is made up of 13 amino acids. V shed 0 bases and J shed 2 bases, with 5 bases lying between them.